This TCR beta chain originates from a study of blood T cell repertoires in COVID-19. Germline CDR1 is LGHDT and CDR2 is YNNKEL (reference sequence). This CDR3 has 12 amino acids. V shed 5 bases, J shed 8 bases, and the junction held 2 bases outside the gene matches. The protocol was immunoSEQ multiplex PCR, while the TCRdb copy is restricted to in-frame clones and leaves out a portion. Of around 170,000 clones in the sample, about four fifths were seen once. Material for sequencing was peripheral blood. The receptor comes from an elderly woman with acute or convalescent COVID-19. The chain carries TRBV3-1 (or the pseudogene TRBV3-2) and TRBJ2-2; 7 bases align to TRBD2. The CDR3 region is CASSFSGGELFF. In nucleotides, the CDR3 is TGTGCCAGCAGCTTTAGCGGGGGGGAGCTGTTTTTT.